One and the same sample provided the 29 T cell receptor beta chains below, sequenced in a study of blood T cell repertoires in COVID-19. Clones were sequenced by immunoSEQ multiplex PCR, and TCRdb holds only the in-frame ones, with some missing. The sample has some 200,000 clones, roughly four fifths seen once. Material: peripheral blood. The receptors stem from a woman older than 75 with COVID-19, enrolled during active disease.

The J gene is TRBJ1-2, the V gene TRBV6-6; 10 bases map to TRBD1. Germline trimming cut 5 bases from V and 8 bases from J; bases unmatched to any gene: 14. CDR1 MNHNY and CDR2 SVGAGI come from the germline V gene (reference sequence). This CDR3 comprises 16 residues. The CDR3 DNA follows: TGTGCCAGCAGTAAGTCACCGGGACAGGGGCATCTCGGCTACACCTTC. Protein: CASSKSPGQGHLGYTF.

The sample holds one count of this clone. J is TRBJ2-2 and V is TRBV7-8; the D gene is possibly TRBD2 (6 bases). CDR1 is SGHVS, CDR2 FQNEAQ, per germline. The CDR3 extends over 15 amino acids. V lost 5 bases and J lost 6, with 16 bases in between. CDR3 bases: TGTGCCAGCAGCCACCTCCGGGAGCCCCCCGGGGAGCTGTTTTTT. It codes for CASSHLREPPGELFF. The complete variable domain, with remaining parts taken from reference TRBV7-8 and TRBJ2-2, reads GAGVSQSPRYKVAKRGQDVALRCDPISGHVSLFWYQQALGQGPEFLTYFQNEAQLDKSGLPSDRFFAERPEGSVSTLKIQRTQQEDSAVYLCASSHLREPPGELFFGEGSRLTVL.

V and J are TRBV7-3 and TRBJ2-2, with 7 bases aligning to TRBD1. V lost 5 bases to trimming and J lost 5 bases; unmatched junction nucleotides: 8. CDR1 is SGHTA and CDR2 is FQGTGA in the germline V gene. The CDR3 length is 15 residues. Here the CDR3 DNA reads TGTGCCAGCAGCCAACAGGGGTTAAATACCGGGGAGCTGTTTTTT. Amino acids: CASSQQGLNTGELFF.

There are a few counts of this clone. The sample holds other DNA sequences that translate to the same CDR3. The V call is TRBV5-1, the J call TRBJ2-7, with D perhaps matching TRBD2 (5 bases). The germline V and J ends were trimmed by 4 bases and 4 bases, with 9 bases remaining between them. Germline CDR1 and CDR2: SGHRS and YFSETQ. The CDR3 is 12 residues long. CDR3 coding DNA: TGCGCCAGCAGCCCCACGGGGTACGAGCAGTACTTC. Its translation is CASSPTGYEQYF.

The chain carries TRBV7-2 and TRBJ2-3, with D possibly being TRBD2 (7 bases). This CDR3 is 15 amino acids long. Germline assignment: CDR1 SGHTA and CDR2 FQGNSA. V was cut by 2 bases and J by 2 bases, with 11 bases left in between. The CDR3 nucleotides are TGTGCCAGCAGCTTAAACGGGGGGCACACAGATACGCAGTATTTT. Translating it yields CASSLNGGHTDTQYF.

The chain carries TRBV11-3 and TRBJ2-7; 9 bases match TRBD1. The germline V gene encodes CDR1 SGHNT and CDR2 YENEEA. The CDR3 runs 14 residues. With V trimmed by 5 bases and J by 6 bases, 8 bases remained unmatched. The DNA of the CDR3 is TGTGCCAGCAGCCAATGGACAGGGGCTGGCGAGCAGTACTTC. This translates into CASSQWTGAGEQYF.

CDR3 amino acids: CASRSRGSGNTIYF. DNA of the CDR3: TGTGCCAGCCGCAGCAGGGGCTCGGGGAACACCATATATTTT. The V gene is TRBV6-5, the J gene TRBJ1-3; maybe TRBD1 (6 bases). The germline V gene encodes CDR1 MNHEY and CDR2 SVGAGI. The CDR3 has 14 residues. The ends were cut back, 8 bases at V and 7 bases at J, with 18 bases in the middle.

The chain uses TRBV6-5 and TRBJ2-1; 7 bases match TRBD2. This CDR3 is 14 amino acids long. Per germline, CDR1 MNHEY and CDR2 SVGAGI. V shed 6 bases, J shed 2 bases, and the junction held 4 bases outside the gene matches. CDR3 residues: CASSRDYAYNEQFF. The CDR3 region has the DNA TGTGCCAGCAGCCGGGACTATGCCTACAATGAGCAGTTCTTC.

The chain joins TRBV2 to TRBJ2-2; the match to TRBD2 covers 7 bases. Germline CDR1 and CDR2: SNHLY and FYNNEI. The CDR3 contains 16 residues. V lost 6 bases and J lost 1; bases outside the gene matches: 8. The CDR3 protein is CASSLSTGGNTGELFF. The CDR3 nucleotides are TGTGCCAGCAGCCTCTCAACGGGAGGGAACACCGGGGAGCTGTTTTTT.

This chain connects TRBV7-2 to TRBJ2-7, with 10 nucleotides matching TRBD2. J lost 2 bases, V lost 1 base, and 5 bases had no gene match. Germline CDR1 SGHTA, CDR2 FQGNSA. This CDR3 is built from 16 residues. In DNA form, the CDR3 reads TGTGCCAGCAGCTTAGGAGGACTAGCGGCTCCCTACGAGCAGTACTTC. This gives the protein CASSLGGLAAPYEQYF.

The gene calls are TRBV6-2 or TRBV6-3 and TRBJ1-2; TRBD1 is a possible D gene (6 bases). The V gene lost 6 bases and the J gene lost 5 bases, with 19 bases spanning the gap. This CDR3 is built from 15 residues. Germline V CDR1 and CDR2: MNHEY, SVGEGT. DNA for the CDR3: TGTGCCAGCAGCTTGACAGGTCCGATATTATATGGCTACACCTTC. Protein: CASSLTGPILYGYTF.

V gene TRBV5-1 combines with J gene TRBJ2-7; D perhaps matches TRBD1 (5 bases). Germline CDR1 SGHRS, CDR2 YFSETQ. The ends were cut back, 2 bases at V and 2 bases at J, with 14 bases in the middle. The CDR3 is 15 residues long. The CDR3 sequence is CASSFLGETAYEQYF. The CDR3 DNA sequence: TGCGCCAGCAGCTTCCTAGGTGAGACAGCCTACGAGCAGTACTTC.

V gene TRBV12-3 or TRBV12-4 combines with J gene TRBJ1-3, with D perhaps TRBD1 (6 bases). This CDR3 has 13 amino acids. V was cut by 5 bases and J by 5 bases, with 10 bases left in between. The CDR3, as DNA: TGTGCCAGCAGTGAACAGGGCAGAAACACCATATATTTT. Translation gives CASSEQGRNTIYF.

This clone was seen a single time. The chain is built from TRBV6-5 and TRBJ1-2; D may be TRBD1 (5 bases). This CDR3 comprises 14 residues. The germline gives CDR1 MNHEY, CDR2 SVGAGI. V was clipped by 5 bases and J by 0 bases, with 10 bases between them. The CDR3 DNA reads as TGTGCCAGCAGTCTCCGGGGGGCTAACTATGGCTACACCTTC. Residues: CASSLRGANYGYTF.

There are a few counts of this clone. The chain joins TRBV7-8 to TRBJ2-2, with TRBD2 as a possible D gene (5 bases). From germline, CDR1 is SGHVS and CDR2 FQNEAQ. Trimming left V 5 bases short and J 1 base short, with 14 bases between. The CDR3 contains 16 residues. Here the CDR3 reads CASSRLSGRNTGELFF. In DNA, the CDR3 is TGTGCCAGCAGCCGACTTTCGGGGAGGAACACCGGGGAGCTGTTTTTT.

The V call is TRBV7-2, the J call TRBJ2-3, with a tentative D call TRBD2 (5 bases). The CDR3 has 15 amino acids. The germline V gene encodes CDR1 SGHTA and CDR2 FQGNSA. The germline V and J ends were trimmed by 1 base and 2 bases, with 10 bases remaining between them. CDR3 nucleotide sequence: TGTGCCAGCAGCTTAGTGAGCGGCATCACAGATACGCAGTATTTT. Amino acids: CASSLVSGITDTQYF.

This chain links TRBV29-1 with TRBJ2-5; D remains unclear. V was cut by 7 bases and J by 9 bases, with 12 bases left in between. CDR3 size: 10 residues. Germline V CDR1 and CDR2: SQVTM, ANQGSEA. CDR3 nucleotides: TGCAGCGCGGGTCCCTCCCCCCAGTACTTC. Its protein product is CSAGPSPQYF. The entire variable domain, with the rest obtained from reference TRBV29-1 and TRBJ2-5, is as follows: SAVISQKPSRDICQRGTSLTIQCQVDSQVTMMFWYRQQPGQSLTLIATANQGSEATYESGFVIDKFPISRPNLTFSTLTVSNMSPEDSSIYLCSAGPSPQYFGPGTRLLVL.

The table lists this clone with many counts. The chain couples TRBV5-8 to TRBJ2-7; a possible D gene is TRBD2 (6 bases). The germline gives CDR1 SGHTS, CDR2 YDEGEE. With 0 bases removed from V and 3 bases from J, the gap between germline ends came to 10 bases. The CDR3 has 14 residues. CDR3 nucleotides: TGTGCCAGCAGCTTGGACGGGGGATACTACGAGCAGTACTTC. It yields the protein CASSLDGGYYEQYF.

The chain joins TRBV11-2 to TRBJ2-7; 9 bases are shared with TRBD1. CDR3 length: 14 amino acids. The germline gives CDR1 SGHAT, CDR2 FQNNGV. Unmatched junction bases numbered 4, after V lost 1 base and J lost 6 bases. Here the CDR3 reads CASSLGTGAGEQYF. In DNA form, the CDR3 reads TGTGCCAGCAGCTTAGGGACAGGGGCGGGCGAGCAGTACTTC.

The V call is TRBV7-6, the J call TRBJ1-2; D gene ambiguous. Germline V CDR1 and CDR2: SGHVS, FNYEAQ. The CDR3 sequence is 14 residues long. Trimming took off 1 base at V and 8 bases at J, with 14 bases between the two ends. CDR3 DNA: TGTGCCAGCAGCTTAGGTCTTTCGGGGTCCGGCTACACCTTC. It codes for CASSLGLSGSGYTF. The complete variable domain, with remaining parts taken from reference TRBV7-6 and TRBJ1-2, reads GAGVSQSPRYKVTKRGQDVALRCDPISGHVSLYWYRQALGQGPEFLTYFNYEAQQDKSGLPNDRFSAERPEGSISTLTIQRTEQRDSAMYRCASSLGLSGSGYTFGSGTRLTVV.

The chain uses TRBV6-1 and TRBJ2-7; D perhaps matches TRBD2 (6 bases). V shed 6 bases and J shed 0 bases, with 6 bases lying between them. The CDR3 spans 12 residues. CDR1 MNHNS and CDR2 SASEGT come from the germline V gene. Here the CDR3 DNA reads TGTGCCAGCAGGCGGGGCTCCTACGAGCAGTACTTC. Translated, it gives CASRRGSYEQYF.

The chain employs TRBV28 and TRBJ2-5; 9 bases are a match to TRBD1. Unmatched junction bases numbered 10, after V lost 10 bases and J lost 4 bases. This CDR3 spans 14 amino acids. The germline CDR1 and CDR2 sequences are MDHEN and SYDVKM. The CDR3 region is CATDLGQGPETQYF. For the CDR3, the DNA is TGTGCCACCGACTTGGGACAGGGACCAGAGACCCAGTACTTC. Looking up the rest from reference TRBV28 and TRBJ2-5 gives the full variable domain: DVKVTQSSRYLVKRTGEKVFLECVQDMDHENMFWYRQDPGLGLRLIYFSYDVKMKEKGDIPEGYSVSREKKERFSLILESASTNQTSMYLCATDLGQGPETQYFGPGTRLLVL.

V usage is TRBV6-6 and J usage is TRBJ1-2; 10 bases are a match to TRBD1. From germline, CDR1 is MNHNY and CDR2 SVGAGI (reference sequence). J lost 7 bases, V lost 6 bases, and 11 bases had no gene match. The CDR3 length is 15 residues. The CDR3 loop is CASSMGRDRGSGYTF. CDR3 nucleotides: TGTGCCAGCAGCATGGGGCGGGACAGGGGTTCTGGCTACACCTTC.

This chain links TRBV6-4 with TRBJ2-7, with D possibly matching TRBD2 (5 bases). V was cut by 9 bases and J by 1 base, with 13 bases left in between. This CDR3 is 13 amino acids long. Germline-derived CDR1 and CDR2 are MRHNA and SNTAGT. CDR3 sequence reads: CARKAARSYEQYF. DNA for the CDR3: TGTGCCAGAAAAGCGGCCCGTTCCTACGAGCAGTACTTC.

This clone was observed a handful of times. The CDR3 here is CASSHTERAGETEAFF. As DNA, the CDR3 is TGTGCCAGCAGCCATACCGAACGGGCCGGGGAGACTGAAGCTTTCTTT. The rearrangement uses TRBV16 and TRBJ1-1; the D is unclear. Deletions cut 3 bases from V and 5 bases from J, with 19 bases between. Germline CDR1 and CDR2: KGHSY and FQNENV. The CDR3 loop spans 16 amino acids.

This clone was counted once. The V and J genes are TRBV27 and TRBJ1-5; maybe TRBD1 (6 bases). The CDR3 is 14 amino acids. Germline assignment: CDR1 MNHEY and CDR2 SMNVEV (reference sequence). V was pared by 6 bases and J by 4 bases, with 13 bases between. The CDR3 spells CASSLQGENQPQHF. CDR3 bases: TGTGCCAGCAGCTTACAGGGCGAAAATCAGCCCCAGCATTTT.

V and J are TRBV5-1 and TRBJ2-7; D gene uncertain. V lost 5 bases to trimming and J lost 3 bases, with 12 bases between them. Germline V gene data show CDR1 as SGHRS and CDR2 as YFSETQ. The CDR3 contains 13 residues. In nucleotides, the CDR3 is TGCGCCAGCAGTAGCCCTACTATCTACGAGCAGTACTTC. Protein product: CASSSPTIYEQYF.

V and J are TRBV19 and TRBJ2-7, with a possible D match to TRBD1 (6 bases). CDR3 length equals 13 residues. Germline-derived CDR1 and CDR2 are LNHDA and SQIVND (reference sequence). Between the trimmed V and J ends, which lost 7 bases and 2 bases, there was a span of 12 bases. CDR3 coding DNA: TGTGCCAGTAAGAGTTGGGACACCTACGAGCAGTACTTC. It codes for CASKSWDTYEQYF.

This sequence joins TRBV7-2 and TRBJ2-7; 7 bases fit TRBD1. J lost 5 bases, V lost 3 bases, and 4 bases had no gene match. From germline, CDR1 is SGHTA and CDR2 FQGNSA. The CDR3 contains 13 residues. CDR3 region: CASSFDRVHEQYF. CDR3 nucleotide sequence: TGTGCCAGCAGCTTTGACAGGGTACACGAGCAGTACTTC. Full variable domain (remainder filled in from reference TRBV7-2 and TRBJ2-7): GAGVSQSPSNKVTEKGKDVELRCDPISGHTALYWYRQSLGQGLEFLIYFQGNSAPDKSGLPSDRFSAERTGGSVSTLTIQRTQQEDSAVYLCASSFDRVHEQYFGPGTRLTVT.